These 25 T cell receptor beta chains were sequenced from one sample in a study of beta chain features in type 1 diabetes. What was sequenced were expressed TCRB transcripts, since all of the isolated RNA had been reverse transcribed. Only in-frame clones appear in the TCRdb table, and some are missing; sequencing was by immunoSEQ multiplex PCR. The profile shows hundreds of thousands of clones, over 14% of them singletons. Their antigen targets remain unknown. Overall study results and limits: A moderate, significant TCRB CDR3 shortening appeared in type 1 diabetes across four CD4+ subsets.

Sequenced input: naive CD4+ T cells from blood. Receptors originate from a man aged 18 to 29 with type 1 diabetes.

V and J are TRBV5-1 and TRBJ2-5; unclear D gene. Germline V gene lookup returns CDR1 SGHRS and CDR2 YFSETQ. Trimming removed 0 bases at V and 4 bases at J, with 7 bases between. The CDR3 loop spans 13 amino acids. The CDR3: CASSLAYGETQYF. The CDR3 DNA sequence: TGCGCCAGCAGCTTGGCCTATGGAGAGACCCAGTACTTC.

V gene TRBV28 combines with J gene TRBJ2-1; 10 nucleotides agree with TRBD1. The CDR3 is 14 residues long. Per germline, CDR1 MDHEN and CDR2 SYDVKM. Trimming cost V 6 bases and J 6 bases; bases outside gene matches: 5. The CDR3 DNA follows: TGTGCCAGCAGGACAGGGGGCAGGTTCAATGAGCAGTTCTTC. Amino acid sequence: CASRTGGRFNEQFF.

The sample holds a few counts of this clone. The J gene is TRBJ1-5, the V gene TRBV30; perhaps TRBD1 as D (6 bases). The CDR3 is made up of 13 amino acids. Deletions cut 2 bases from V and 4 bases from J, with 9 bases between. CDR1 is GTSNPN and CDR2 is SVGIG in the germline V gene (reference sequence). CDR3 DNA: TGTGCCTGGAGTAGCGGACAGAATCAGCCCCAGCATTTT. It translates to CAWSSGQNQPQHF.

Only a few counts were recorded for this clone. The CDR3 nucleotides read TGCGCCAGCAGCAAAGTTCCGGGACTAGCGGAAGAGACCCAGTACTTC. Its translation is CASSKVPGLAEETQYF. The V and J genes are TRBV5-1 and TRBJ2-5; 11 bases align to TRBD2. Germline V gene lookup returns CDR1 SGHRS and CDR2 YFSETQ. V dropped 4 bases and J dropped 3; count of bases not matched to a gene: 8. The CDR3 is made up of 16 amino acids.

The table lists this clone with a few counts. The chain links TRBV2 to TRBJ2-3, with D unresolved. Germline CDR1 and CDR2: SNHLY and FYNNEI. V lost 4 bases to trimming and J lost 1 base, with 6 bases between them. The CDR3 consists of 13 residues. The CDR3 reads CASSGSGTDTQYF. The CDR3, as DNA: TGTGCCAGCAGTGGTTCAGGCACAGATACGCAGTATTTT.

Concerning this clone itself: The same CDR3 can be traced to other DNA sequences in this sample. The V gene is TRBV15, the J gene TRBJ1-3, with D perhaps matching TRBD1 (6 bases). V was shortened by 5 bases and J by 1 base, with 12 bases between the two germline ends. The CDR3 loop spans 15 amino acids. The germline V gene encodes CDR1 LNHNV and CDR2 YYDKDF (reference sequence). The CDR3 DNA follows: TGTGCCACCAGCCGGGGTCAGGGGTCTGGAAACACCATATATTTT. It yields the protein CATSRGQGSGNTIYF.

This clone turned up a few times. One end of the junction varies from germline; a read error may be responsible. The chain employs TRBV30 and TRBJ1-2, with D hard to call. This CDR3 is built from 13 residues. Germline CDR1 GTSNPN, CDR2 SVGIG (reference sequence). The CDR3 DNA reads TGTGCCTGGAGGAGTTATAGTGGTTCGCCCTGTTACTTC. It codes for CAWRSYSGSPCYF.

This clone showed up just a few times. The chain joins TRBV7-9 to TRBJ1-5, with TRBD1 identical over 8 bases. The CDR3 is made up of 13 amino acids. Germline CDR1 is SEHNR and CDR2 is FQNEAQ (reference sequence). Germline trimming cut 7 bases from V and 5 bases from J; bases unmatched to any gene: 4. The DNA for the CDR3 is TGTGCCAGCACCCAGGGGGCTGATCAGCCCCAGCATTTT. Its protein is CASTQGADQPQHF.

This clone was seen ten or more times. CDR3 residues: CSVEPVNTEAFF. CDR3 nucleotide sequence: TGCAGCGTTGAACCGGTGAACACTGAAGCTTTCTTT. This chain uses TRBV29-1 with TRBJ1-1, with D unresolved. The V end lost 2 bases, the J end lost 0 bases, and 4 bases lay between the germline ends. The CDR3 consists of 12 residues. Germline V gives CDR1 SQVTM, CDR2 ANQGSEA.

The CDR3 spells CASSSGGGKSYNEQFF. The CDR3 region has the DNA TGCGCCAGCAGCTCGGGGGGCGGGAAGTCCTACAATGAGCAGTTCTTC. The chain uses TRBV5-1 and TRBJ2-1, with a possible D match to TRBD2 (7 bases). The V gene's germline CDR1 is SGHRS and CDR2 YFSETQ. V lost 3 bases, J lost 1 base, and 14 bases lay in between. The length of the CDR3 is 16 residues.

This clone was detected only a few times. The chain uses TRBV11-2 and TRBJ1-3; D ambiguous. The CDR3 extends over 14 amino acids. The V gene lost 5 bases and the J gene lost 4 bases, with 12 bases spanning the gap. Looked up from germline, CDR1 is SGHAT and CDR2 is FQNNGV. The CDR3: CASSPTTTGNTIYF. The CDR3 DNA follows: TGTGCCAGCAGCCCAACCACGACAGGAAACACCATATATTTT.

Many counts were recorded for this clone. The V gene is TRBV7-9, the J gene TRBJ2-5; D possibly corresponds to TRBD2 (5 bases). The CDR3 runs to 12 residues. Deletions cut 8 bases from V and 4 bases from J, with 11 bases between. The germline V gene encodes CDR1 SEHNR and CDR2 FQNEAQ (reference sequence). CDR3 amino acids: CASGLLGETQYF. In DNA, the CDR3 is TGTGCCAGCGGACTCCTAGGAGAGACCCAGTACTTC.

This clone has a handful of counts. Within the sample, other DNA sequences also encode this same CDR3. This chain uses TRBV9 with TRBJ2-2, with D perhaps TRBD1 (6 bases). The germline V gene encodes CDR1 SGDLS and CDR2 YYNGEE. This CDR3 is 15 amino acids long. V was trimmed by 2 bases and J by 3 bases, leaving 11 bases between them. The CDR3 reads CASSVRGADTGELFF. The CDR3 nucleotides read TGTGCCAGCAGCGTCAGGGGAGCGGACACCGGGGAGCTGTTTTTT.

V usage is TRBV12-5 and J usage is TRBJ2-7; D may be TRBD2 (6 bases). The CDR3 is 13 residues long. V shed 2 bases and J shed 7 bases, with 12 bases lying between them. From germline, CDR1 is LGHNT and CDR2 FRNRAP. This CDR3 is CASGLWEAEEQYF. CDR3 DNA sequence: TGTGCTAGTGGTTTGTGGGAGGCGGAAGAGCAGTACTTC.

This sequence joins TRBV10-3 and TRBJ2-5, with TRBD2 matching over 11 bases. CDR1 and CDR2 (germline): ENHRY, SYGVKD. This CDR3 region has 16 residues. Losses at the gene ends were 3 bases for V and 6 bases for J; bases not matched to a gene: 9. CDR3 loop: CAISERELAGGKTQYF. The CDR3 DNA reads TGTGCCATCAGTGAAAGGGAGCTAGCGGGGGGAAAGACCCAGTACTTC.

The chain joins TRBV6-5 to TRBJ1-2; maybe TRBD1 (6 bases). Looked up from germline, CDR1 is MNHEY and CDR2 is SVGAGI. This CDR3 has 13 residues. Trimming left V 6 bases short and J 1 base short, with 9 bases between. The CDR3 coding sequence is TGTGCCAGCAGCCGGACAGTTAACTATGGCTACACCTTC. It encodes CASSRTVNYGYTF.

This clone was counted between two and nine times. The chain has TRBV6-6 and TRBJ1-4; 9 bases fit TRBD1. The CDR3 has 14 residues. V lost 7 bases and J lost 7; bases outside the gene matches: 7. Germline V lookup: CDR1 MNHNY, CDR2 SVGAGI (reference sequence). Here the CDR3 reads CASTLGQGVEKLFF. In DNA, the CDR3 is TGTGCCAGCACTTTGGGACAGGGTGTTGAAAAACTGTTTTTT.

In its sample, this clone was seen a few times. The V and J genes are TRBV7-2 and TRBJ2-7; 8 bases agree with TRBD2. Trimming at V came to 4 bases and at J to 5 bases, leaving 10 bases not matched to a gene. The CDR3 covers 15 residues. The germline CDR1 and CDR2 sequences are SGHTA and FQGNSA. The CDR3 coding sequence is TGTGCCAGCAGCTGGAGACTAGCGTGGGAAAACGAGCAGTACTTC. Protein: CASSWRLAWENEQYF.

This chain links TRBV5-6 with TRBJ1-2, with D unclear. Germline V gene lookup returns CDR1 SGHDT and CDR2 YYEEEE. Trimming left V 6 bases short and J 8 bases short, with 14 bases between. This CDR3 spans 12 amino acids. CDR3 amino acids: CASTFPGAGYTF. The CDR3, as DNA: TGTGCCAGCACCTTCCCGGGTGCGGGCTACACCTTC.

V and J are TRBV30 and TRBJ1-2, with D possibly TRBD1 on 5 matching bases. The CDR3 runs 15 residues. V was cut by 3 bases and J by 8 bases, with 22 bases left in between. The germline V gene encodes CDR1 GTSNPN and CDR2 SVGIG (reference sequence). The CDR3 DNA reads TGTGCCTGGAGCGCCCTCCCAGGGAAGGTGATGGGCTACACCTTC. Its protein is CAWSALPGKVMGYTF. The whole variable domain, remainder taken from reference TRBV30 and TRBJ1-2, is SQTIHQWPATLVQPVGSPLSLECTVEGTSNPNLYWYRQAAGRGLQLLFYSVGIGQISSEVPQNLSASRPQDRQFILSSKKLLLSDSGFYLCAWSALPGKVMGYTFGSGTRLTVV.

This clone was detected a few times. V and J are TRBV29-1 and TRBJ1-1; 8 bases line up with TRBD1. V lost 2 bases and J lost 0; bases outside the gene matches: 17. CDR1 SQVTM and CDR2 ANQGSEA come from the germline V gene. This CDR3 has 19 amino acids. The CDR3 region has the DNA TGCAGCGTTGAAAAAAATTCCCCTGGACAGGGTGATATGAACACTGAAGCTTTCTTT. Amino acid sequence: CSVEKNSPGQGDMNTEAFF. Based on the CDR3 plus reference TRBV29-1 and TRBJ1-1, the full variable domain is SAVISQKPSRDICQRGTSLTIQCQVDSQVTMMFWYRQQPGQSLTLIATANQGSEATYESGFVIDKFPISRPNLTFSTLTVSNMSPEDSSIYLCSVEKNSPGQGDMNTEAFFGQGTRLTVV.

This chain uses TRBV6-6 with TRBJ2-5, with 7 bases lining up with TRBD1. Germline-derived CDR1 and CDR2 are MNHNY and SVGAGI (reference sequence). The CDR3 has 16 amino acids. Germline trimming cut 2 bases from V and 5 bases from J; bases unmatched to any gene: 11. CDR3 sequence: CASSYAITGVRETQYF. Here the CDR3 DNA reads TGTGCCAGCAGTTACGCGATCACAGGGGTCAGGGAGACCCAGTACTTC.

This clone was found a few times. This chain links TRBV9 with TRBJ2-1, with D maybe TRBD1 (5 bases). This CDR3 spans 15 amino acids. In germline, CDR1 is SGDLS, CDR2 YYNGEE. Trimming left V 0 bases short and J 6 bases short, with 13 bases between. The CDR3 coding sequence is TGTGCCAGCAGCGTAGATCCTAGGGGTCCCAATGAGCAGTTCTTC. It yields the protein CASSVDPRGPNEQFF.

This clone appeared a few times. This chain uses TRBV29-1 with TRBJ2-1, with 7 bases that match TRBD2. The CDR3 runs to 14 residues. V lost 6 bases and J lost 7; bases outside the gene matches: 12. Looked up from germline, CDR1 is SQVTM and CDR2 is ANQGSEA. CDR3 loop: CSVTGTIGLNEQFF. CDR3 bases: TGCAGCGTGACCGGGACTATCGGCCTGAATGAGCAGTTCTTC.

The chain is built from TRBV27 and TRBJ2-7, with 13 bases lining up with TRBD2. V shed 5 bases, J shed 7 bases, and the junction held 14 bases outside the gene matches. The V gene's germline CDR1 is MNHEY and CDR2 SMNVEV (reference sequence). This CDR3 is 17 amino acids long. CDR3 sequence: CASSARTSGGSRGEQYF. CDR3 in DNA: TGTGCCAGCAGTGCCCGGACTAGCGGGGGTTCCCGGGGAGAGCAGTACTTC.